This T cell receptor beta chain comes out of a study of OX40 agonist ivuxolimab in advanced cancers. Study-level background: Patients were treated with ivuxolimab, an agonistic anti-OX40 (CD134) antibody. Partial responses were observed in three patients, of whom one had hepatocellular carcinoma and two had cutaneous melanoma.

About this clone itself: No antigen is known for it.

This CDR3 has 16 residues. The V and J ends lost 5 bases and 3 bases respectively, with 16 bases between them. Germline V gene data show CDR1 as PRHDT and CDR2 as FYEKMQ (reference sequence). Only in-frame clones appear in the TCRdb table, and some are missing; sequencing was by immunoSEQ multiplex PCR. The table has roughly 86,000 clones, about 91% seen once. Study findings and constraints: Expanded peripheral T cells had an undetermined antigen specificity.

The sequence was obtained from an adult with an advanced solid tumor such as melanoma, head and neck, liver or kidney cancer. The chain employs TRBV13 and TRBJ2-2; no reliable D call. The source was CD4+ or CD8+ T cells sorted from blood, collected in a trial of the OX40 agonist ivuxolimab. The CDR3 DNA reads TGTGCCAGCAGCCAGATGGGGTTTTGGGACACCGGGGAGCTGTTTTTT. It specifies CASSQMGFWDTGELFF. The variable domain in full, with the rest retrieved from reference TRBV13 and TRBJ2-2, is AAGVIQSPRHLIKEKRETATLKCYPIPRHDTVYWYQQGPGQDPQFLISFYEKMQSDKGSIPDRFSAQQFSDYHSELNMSSLELGDSALYFCASSQMGFWDTGELFFGEGSRLTVL.